This TCR beta chain was retrieved from a study of blood T cell repertoires in COVID-19. Study-wide context: Acute-phase and convalescent COVID-19 samples originated in the United States, Italy and Spain. T cells, B-cell-depleted T cells, or PBMCs provided the cDNA or gDNA that served as material.

Authors' methods: Estimation of nucleated cell counts was performed using reference gene primer amplification. Repertoires were generated with immunoSEQ multiplex PCR, while TCRdb's copy carries only in-frame clones and drops some. That table gives V, J and clone size, and the DNA gave D and trimming. The repertoire includes approximately 90,000 clones, around 87% of them detected once, and approximately 18% sits in the top ten. CDR1 is MDHEN and CDR2 is SYDVKM in the germline V gene. Trimming shortened V by 5 bases and J by 3 bases, and 13 bases separated the two germline ends. The CDR3 consists of 14 residues.

The rearrangement joins TRBV28 to TRBJ1-2, with a possible D match to TRBD1 (5 bases). Sequenced sample: peripheral blood. The clonotype originates from a human donor in a cohort sampled during active COVID-19. As DNA, the CDR3 is TGTGCCAGCAGTCCCGAAGGAGGGGACTATGGCTACACCTTC. Its translation: CASSPEGGDYGYTF.